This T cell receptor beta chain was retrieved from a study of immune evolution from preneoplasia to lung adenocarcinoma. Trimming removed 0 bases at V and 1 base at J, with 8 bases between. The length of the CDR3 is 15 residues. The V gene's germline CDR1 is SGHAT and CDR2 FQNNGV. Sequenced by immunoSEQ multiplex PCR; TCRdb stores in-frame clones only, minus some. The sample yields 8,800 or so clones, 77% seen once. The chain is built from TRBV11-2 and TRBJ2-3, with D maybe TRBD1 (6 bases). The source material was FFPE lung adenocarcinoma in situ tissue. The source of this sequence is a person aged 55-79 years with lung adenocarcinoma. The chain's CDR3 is CASSLEGQGTDTQYF. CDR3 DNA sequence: TGTGCCAGCAGCTTAGAGGGACAAGGCACAGATACGCAGTATTTT. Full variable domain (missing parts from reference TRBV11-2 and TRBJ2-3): EAGVAQSPRYKIIEKRQSVAFWCNPISGHATLYWYQQILGQGPKLLIQFQNNGVVDDSQLPKDRFSAERLKGVDSTLKIQPAKLEDSAVYLCASSLEGQGTDTQYFGPGTRLTVL.